This T cell receptor beta chain was obtained from a study of cytomegalovirus exposure and HLA in healthy donors. The CDR3 totals 14 residues. The V gene end was trimmed by 6 bases and the J gene end by 2 bases; junction bases not matched to a gene: 4. Germline CDR1 and CDR2: MNHEY and SVGAGI. In the PCR, 60 Vbeta and 13 Jbeta primers were used. This table comes from immunoSEQ multiplex PCR, and its TCRdb copy is limited to in-frame clones, with some not included. The sample has 150,000 to 170,000 clones, approximately 75% seen once. The receptor's source is a man between 18 and 29 years old in good health and CMV-seronegative. Sequenced input: PBMCs. The chain links TRBV6-5 to TRBJ1-3; 7 bases agree with TRBD1. The CDR3 region is CASRLTGAGNTIYF. CDR3 sequence (DNA): TGTGCCAGCAGATTAACAGGGGCTGGAAACACCATATATTTT.